One sample yielded the 22 T cell receptor beta chains listed below, sequenced in a study of T cells in tuberculosis. Measured with immunoSEQ multiplex PCR; TCRdb has only the in-frame clones, and not every one. The sample yields 30,000 or so clones, 92% seen once. This sample's time point: new active TB diagnosis, blood taken before or within 7 days of starting treatment. Material: PBMCs, obtained at tuberculosis diagnosis. The receptors stem from an adult with tuberculosis. Some clones in this sample may be carry-over from other donors' samples.

This clone was observed once. V usage is TRBV11-2 and J usage is TRBJ2-1; 9 bases map to TRBD1. Losses at the gene ends were 5 bases for V and 6 bases for J; bases not matched to a gene: 5. Per germline, CDR1 SGHAT and CDR2 FQNNGV. The CDR3 extends over 14 amino acids. The CDR3 bases are TGTGCCAGCAGCAAGGGACAGGGCTCCAATGAGCAGTTCTTC. Translated, it gives CASSKGQGSNEQFF.

V is TRBV7-9 and J is TRBJ1-1; TRBD1 matches 10 bases. CDR1 is SEHNR and CDR2 is FQNEAQ in the germline V gene (reference sequence). The CDR3 spans 19 residues. Unmatched junction bases numbered 17, after V lost 1 base and J lost 6 bases. This CDR3 is CASSLVGVGTGALVAEAFF. The CDR3 nucleotides are TGTGCCAGCAGCTTAGTGGGGGTCGGGACAGGGGCCTTGGTAGCTGAAGCTTTCTTT. The full variable domain, in which reference TRBV7-9 and TRBJ1-1 provide the parts outside the CDR3, is DTGVSQNPRHKITKRGQNVTFRCDPISEHNRLYWYRQTLGQGPEFLTYFQNEAQLEKSRLLSDRFSAERPKGSFSTLEIQRTEQGDSAMYLCASSLVGVGTGALVAEAFFGQGTRLTVV.

The V call is TRBV5-1, the J call TRBJ2-3; the D is unclear. Germline CDR1 reads SGHRS; CDR2 reads YFSETQ. Trimming left V 3 bases short and J 3 bases short, with 8 bases between. The CDR3 contains 13 residues. CDR3 sequence reads: CASSSSPTDTQYF. The CDR3 nucleotides are TGCGCCAGCAGCTCGTCCCCTACAGATACGCAGTATTTT.

The sample holds a few counts of this clone. J is TRBJ2-1 and V is TRBV15, with a possible D match to TRBD2 (5 bases). This CDR3 has 15 residues. The germline CDR1 and CDR2 sequences are LNHNV and YYDKDF (reference sequence). Trimming cost V 1 base and J 0 bases, with 7 bases left between them. The CDR3 coding sequence is TGTGCCACCAGCAGAGGTCGGGGCTCCTACAATGAGCAGTTCTTC. Protein: CATSRGRGSYNEQFF.

This rearrangement joins TRBV5-1 to TRBJ2-7; D may be TRBD1 (6 bases). Between the trimmed V and J ends, which lost 2 bases and 1 base, there was a span of 10 bases. Germline V gene lookup returns CDR1 SGHRS and CDR2 YFSETQ. The CDR3 totals 14 residues. Here the CDR3 reads CASSFWQGSYEQYF. CDR3 DNA: TGCGCCAGCAGCTTCTGGCAGGGGTCCTACGAGCAGTACTTC.

This clone was observed a single time. The rearrangement uses TRBV5-1 and TRBJ2-3; D perhaps matches TRBD2 (7 bases). V was cut by 1 base and J by 5 bases, with 14 bases left in between. The germline V gene has CDR1 SGHRS and CDR2 YFSETQ. The CDR3 contains 15 residues. CDR3 in amino acids: CASSLPRGAGDTQYF. The CDR3 bases are TGCGCCAGCAGCTTGCCCCGGGGGGCGGGAGATACGCAGTATTTT. Full variable domain (outside the CDR3, taken from reference TRBV5-1 and TRBJ2-3): KAGVTQTPRYLIKTRGQQVTLSCSPISGHRSVSWYQQTPGQGLQFLFEYFSETQRNKGNFPGRFSGRQFSNSRSEMNVSTLELGDSALYLCASSLPRGAGDTQYFGPGTRLTVL.

The rearrangement uses TRBV6-1 and TRBJ2-2; 8 bases align to TRBD1. This CDR3 has 14 residues. Unmatched junction bases numbered 4, after V lost 7 bases and J lost 3 bases. CDR1 and CDR2 (germline): MNHNS, SASEGT. The CDR3 is CASNVDRDTGELFF. DNA for the CDR3: TGTGCCAGCAATGTGGACAGGGACACCGGGGAGCTGTTTTTT.

V is TRBV5-1 and J is TRBJ2-4; possibly TRBD1 for D (6 bases). Trimming removed 0 bases from V and 6 bases from J, with 16 bases in between. This CDR3 has 16 amino acids. Germline V lookup: CDR1 SGHRS, CDR2 YFSETQ. Here the CDR3 reads CASSLGELVRGNIQYF. The CDR3 nucleotides read TGCGCCAGCAGCTTGGGAGAGCTAGTCAGGGGAAACATTCAGTACTTC.

The V gene is TRBV6-6, the J gene TRBJ1-2, with D tentatively TRBD1 (6 bases). Trimming took 5 bases from V and 3 from J, leaving 19 bases between them. CDR1 is MNHNY, CDR2 SVGAGI, per germline (reference sequence). The CDR3 sequence is 16 residues long. The CDR3 region is CASSPDSSLGYYGYTF. The CDR3 bases are TGTGCCAGCAGTCCGGACAGTTCCCTAGGCTACTATGGCTACACCTTC.

This clone was counted once. CDR3 bases: TGCGCCAGCAGTGATCTCCCCGGGACTAGCGGGGGGCCGGAGACCCAGTACTTC. It codes for CASSDLPGTSGGPETQYF. This chain uses TRBV10-2 with TRBJ2-5, with 15 bases that match TRBD2. J lost 5 bases, V lost 3 bases, and 10 bases had no gene match. The CDR3 covers 18 residues. Per the germline V gene, CDR1 is WSHSY and CDR2 is SAAADI.

The chain links TRBV5-1 to TRBJ2-3, with 11 positions matching TRBD2. This CDR3 has 18 amino acids. V trimming: 4 bases; J trimming: 0 bases; junction bases outside the gene matches: 10. The germline CDR1 and CDR2 sequences are SGHRS and YFSETQ. The CDR3, as DNA: TGCGCCAGCAGCCCGAAGAAGACTAGCGGGACAAGCACAGATACGCAGTATTTT. It is translated as CASSPKKTSGTSTDTQYF.

The J gene is TRBJ1-2, the V gene TRBV9, with D perhaps TRBD1 (6 bases). The germline V gene encodes CDR1 SGDLS and CDR2 YYNGEE. This CDR3 has 14 amino acids. V lost 2 bases and J lost 3, with 11 bases in between. CDR3 in amino acids: CASSVRDTDYGYTF. The CDR3 nucleotides read TGTGCCAGCAGCGTCCGGGACACGGACTATGGCTACACCTTC.

This chain uses TRBV4-1 with TRBJ2-2; D possibly corresponds to TRBD1 (6 bases). Trimming removed 4 bases from V and 3 bases from J, with 9 bases in between. The CDR3 spans 14 residues. Germline assignment: CDR1 MGHRA and CDR2 YSYEKL. This CDR3 is CASSPYRDTGELFF. In DNA form, the CDR3 reads TGCGCCAGCAGCCCTTACAGGGACACCGGGGAGCTGTTTTTT.

This sequence joins TRBV19 and TRBJ2-1; possibly TRBD2 for D (5 bases). The germline V and J ends were trimmed by 6 bases and 6 bases, with 15 bases remaining between them. The CDR3 is made up of 14 amino acids. Germline V gene data show CDR1 as LNHDA and CDR2 as SQIVND (reference sequence). The DNA of the CDR3 is TGTGCCAGTAGACGAAACTCGGCGGGCAATGAGCAGTTCTTC. Amino acids: CASRRNSAGNEQFF. Full variable domain (missing parts from reference TRBV19 and TRBJ2-1): DGGITQSPKYLFRKEGQNVTLSCEQNLNHDAMYWYRQDPGQGLRLIYYSQIVNDFQKGDIAEGYSVSREKKESFPLTVTSAQKNPTAFYLCASRRNSAGNEQFFGPGTRLTVL.

The CDR3 nucleotides are TGTGCCAGCAGCTTGGTTCGGGGGGCGCCCAACTATGGCTACACCTTC. Encoded protein: CASSLVRGAPNYGYTF. The chain joins TRBV5-6 to TRBJ1-2; tentatively, D is TRBD1 (6 bases). Germline V gene lookup returns CDR1 SGHDT and CDR2 YYEEEE. V gave up 0 bases and J gave up 2 bases, with 14 bases separating them. The CDR3 sequence is 16 residues long.

This clone was seen only once. The chain recombines TRBV14 with TRBJ1-2; D is unclear. V lost 1 base, J lost 3 bases, and 6 bases lay in between. Germline V gives CDR1 SGHDN, CDR2 FVKESK. There are 13 residues in the CDR3. The CDR3 bases are TGTGCCAGCAGCCAAGGTCTAGACTATGGCTACACCTTC. It encodes CASSQGLDYGYTF.

J is TRBJ2-7 and V is TRBV6-1, with 8 bases that match TRBD2. V shed 5 bases and J 6 bases; nucleotides not matched to a gene: 9. Germline V CDR1 and CDR2: MNHNS, SASEGT. The CDR3 is 14 amino acids. The CDR3 loop is CASSPRGGGLEQYF. Written as DNA, the CDR3 is TGTGCCAGCAGTCCCCGGGGCGGGGGGCTCGAGCAGTACTTC.

The rearrangement links TRBV5-6 to TRBJ1-2, with D possibly TRBD1 on 5 matching bases. The germline V gene encodes CDR1 SGHDT and CDR2 YYEEEE. This CDR3 region has 13 residues. Deletions cut 2 bases from V and 5 bases from J, with 10 bases between. Here the CDR3 DNA reads TGTGCCAGCAGCTTCCGGCCAGGGTATGGCTACACCTTC. It yields the protein CASSFRPGYGYTF.

The chain couples TRBV5-6 to TRBJ2-4, with D possibly TRBD2 on 7 matching bases. Germline CDR1 and CDR2: SGHDT and YYEEEE. V dropped 0 bases and J dropped 6 bases, with 13 bases sitting between them. The CDR3 has 15 residues. The CDR3 DNA follows: TGTGCCAGCAGCTTGGCGCGGGGGCCTCCAAACATTCAGTACTTC. Protein product: CASSLARGPPNIQYF.

The J gene is TRBJ2-7, the V gene TRBV15; D is possibly TRBD2 (6 bases). The germline gives CDR1 LNHNV, CDR2 YYDKDF (reference sequence). The CDR3 has 13 residues. V dropped 9 bases and J dropped 0 bases, with 12 bases sitting between them. This CDR3 is CATAGPSSYEQYF. CDR3 bases: TGTGCCACAGCGGGTCCCAGCTCCTACGAGCAGTACTTC.

This chain joins TRBV7-2 and TRBJ2-7, with D tentatively TRBD2 (6 bases). CDR3 size: 15 residues. Germline-derived CDR1 and CDR2 are SGHTA and FQGNSA. Trimming took 1 base from V and 5 from J, leaving 15 bases between them. The CDR3: CASSLGRGLWNEQYF. CDR3 DNA: TGTGCCAGCAGCTTAGGGCGGGGCCTGTGGAACGAGCAGTACTTC.

The chain combines TRBV2 with TRBJ1-2; D call uncertain. Germline CDR1 is SNHLY and CDR2 is FYNNEI. V was clipped by 4 bases and J by 4 bases, with 10 bases between them. This CDR3 spans 13 amino acids. The CDR3 loop reads CASSGSGSYGYTF. The CDR3 nucleotides are TGTGCCAGCAGTGGGTCGGGTTCCTATGGCTACACCTTC.